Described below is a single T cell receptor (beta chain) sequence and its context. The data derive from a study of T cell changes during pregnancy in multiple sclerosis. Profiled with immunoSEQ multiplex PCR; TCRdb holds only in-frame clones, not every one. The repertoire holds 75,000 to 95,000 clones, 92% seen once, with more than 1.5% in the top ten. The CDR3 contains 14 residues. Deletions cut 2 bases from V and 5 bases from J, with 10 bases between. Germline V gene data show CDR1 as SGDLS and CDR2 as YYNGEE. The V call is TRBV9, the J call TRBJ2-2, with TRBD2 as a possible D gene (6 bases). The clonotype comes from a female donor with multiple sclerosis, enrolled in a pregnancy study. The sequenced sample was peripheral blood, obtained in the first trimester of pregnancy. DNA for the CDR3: TGTGCCAGCAGCGTTAGGGGAGGAACCGGGGAGCTGTTTTTT. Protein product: CASSVRGGTGELFF.